The rows below give T cell receptor beta chains drawn from one sample of a study of Ad26.COV2.S vaccination and SARS-CoV-2 variants. Here immunoSEQ multiplex PCR was the method, and the copy in TCRdb shows in-frame clones only, minus some. The data contain about 350,000 clones, around 90% of them seen just once; the ten biggest clones take up 6.4%. The sequencing here drew on peripheral blood, taken in a trial of Ad26.COV2.S vaccine versus placebo. The source of these receptors is a person aged 18 to 65 who received the Ad26.COV2.S COVID-19 vaccine or a placebo. The CDR3 runs from the conserved cysteine through the conserved F or W. A D gene is named only where the DNA matches it firmly. Clone size is given for some rows only: seen once, a few or many times, or a class if the clone is expanded.

cdr3_nt	cdr3_aa	clone_size	v_call	d_call	j_call
TGTGCCAGCAGCCAGGGCCGGACAGGGTCATTTTACCACGAGCAGTACTTC	CASSQGRTGSFYHEQYF	NA	TRBV14	TRBD1	TRBJ2-7
TGTGCCAGCAGCTTAGGACAGGGGGCGGGCACCGGGGAGCTGTTTTTT	CASSLGQGAGTGELFF	NA	TRBV7-6	TRBD1	TRBJ2-2
TGTGCCAGCAGCCCTCGTAGGTCATCGAGCACTGAAGCTTTCTTT	CASSPRRSSSTEAFF	many	TRBV9	NA	TRBJ1-1
TGCGCCAGCAGCCCTTCGTTTCAGGGGTTTAGGGGGCGTTCACCCCTCCACTTT	CASSPSFQGFRGRSPLHF	NA	TRBV4-3	TRBD1	TRBJ1-6
TGTGCCAGCAGCTTAATGAGTGGGAGCCGGCTGCATGAGCAGTTCTTC	CASSLMSGSRLHEQFF	NA	TRBV7-3	NA	TRBJ2-1
TGTGCCAGCAGCTTGGATCTAGCGGGAGGGAATGAGCAGTTCTTC	CASSLDLAGGNEQFF	NA	TRBV5-4	TRBD2	TRBJ2-1
TGCGCCAGCAGCCAAGCCAGGGGAGTTTCCAACTATGGCTACACCTTC	CASSQARGVSNYGYTF	NA	TRBV5-1	NA	TRBJ1-2
TGTGCCACCAGTGCAGCTAGTGACTACACAGATACGCAGTATTTT	CATSAASDYTDTQYF	NA	TRBV24-1	NA	TRBJ2-3
TGTGCCAGCAGCTTAGCCGGACTAGCGGGAGGGCCGGGGACCGGGGAGCTGTTTTTT	CASSLAGLAGGPGTGELFF	many	TRBV7-9	TRBD2	TRBJ2-2
TGTGCCAGCAGTGAGCGGGGGGGCCCCTACAATGAGCAGTTCTTC	CASSERGGPYNEQFF	NA	TRBV6-4	TRBD2	TRBJ2-1
TGTGCCAGCAGCTTGAGGACAGACCATAGCAATCAGCCCCAGCATTTT	CASSLRTDHSNQPQHF	NA	TRBV7-2	NA	TRBJ1-5
TGTGCCAGCAGCCAAGATATTTGGGGCGGACGGGAGCTGTTTTTT	CASSQDIWGGRELFF	few	TRBV4-2	NA	TRBJ2-2
TGTGCCTCGCAGGGCGAGGGGTCCTACGAGCAGTACTTC	CASQGEGSYEQYF	few	TRBV12-5	NA	TRBJ2-7
TGTGCCATCAGTGTCAAGGACTTGCAGTACTTC	CAISVKDLQYF	once	TRBV10-3	NA	TRBJ2-7
TGTGCCAGCAGCTCTTTAAACAGGGGTATAGGTGAAGCTTTCTTT	CASSSLNRGIGEAFF	few	TRBV11-2	TRBD1	TRBJ1-1
TGTGCCAGCAGCTTTTTCCGCACAGGGGGCTTCGTGCACGAGCAGTACTTC	CASSFFRTGGFVHEQYF	many	TRBV13	TRBD1	TRBJ2-7
TGCGCCAGCAGCACCGACAGAGAAAAAAGTCAGCCCCAGCATTTT	CASSTDREKSQPQHF	NA	TRBV4-1	NA	TRBJ1-5
TGTGCCAGCAGGCGGGCAGCCTACAATGAGCAGTTCTTC	CASRRAAYNEQFF	NA	TRBV12-3/TRBV12-4	NA	TRBJ2-1
TGTGCCAGACTTCTTGAGGGGCGCAACACCGGGGAGCTGTTTTTT	CARLLEGRNTGELFF	NA	TRBV27	NA	TRBJ2-2
TGTGCCATCGGGAATAGTAATGAGCAGTTCTTC	CAIGNSNEQFF	NA	TRBV10-3	NA	TRBJ2-1
TGTGCCAGCAGCTTACTAGCGGGATCTGGTGAGCAGTTCTTC	CASSLLAGSGEQFF	NA	TRBV7-3	TRBD2	TRBJ2-1
TGTGCCAGCACGGGCGGCTACGAGCAGTACTTC	CASTGGYEQYF	NA	TRBV6-5	NA	TRBJ2-7
TGTGCCAGTAGTATGCAGGGTGGTTCCGGGGAGCTGTTTTTT	CASSMQGGSGELFF	NA	TRBV19	NA	TRBJ2-2
TGTGCCAGCACCCCCAGGCCCTTAACCTACGAGCAGTACTTC	CASTPRPLTYEQYF	NA	TRBV5-8	NA	TRBJ2-7
TGTGCCAGCAGCTTAGCAGGGGTGGGGAATCAGCCCCAGCATTTT	CASSLAGVGNQPQHF	NA	TRBV7-9	NA	TRBJ1-5
TGTGCCAGCAGCCTGTCAGGGGGGTTAGAAGGAGGTCAGCCCCAGCATTTT	CASSLSGGLEGGQPQHF	NA	TRBV13	TRBD1	TRBJ1-5
TGTGCCAGCTCACCGGAACAGGGGGCTGAGTTCTTC	CASSPEQGAEFF	NA	TRBV18	TRBD1	TRBJ2-1
TGTGCCAGCAGTTTAGGCGGGGGCAGGGTTTCCTACGAGCAGTACTTC	CASSLGGGRVSYEQYF	NA	TRBV27	NA	TRBJ2-7
TGTGCCAGCAGCTTAATGCGGCAGAATGAGCAGTTCTTC	CASSLMRQNEQFF	NA	TRBV7-2	NA	TRBJ2-1
TGTGCCAGCAGCTCGGACAGACAGAATTCACCCCTCCACTTT	CASSSDRQNSPLHF	NA	TRBV5-4	NA	TRBJ1-6
TGTGCCAGCAGCTTGCTGAAAAACACCGGGGAGCTGTTTTTT	CASSLLKNTGELFF	NA	TRBV5-4	NA	TRBJ2-2
TGTGCCTGGAGTCCGACTCTAGTTAATTCACCCCTCCACTTT	CAWSPTLVNSPLHF	NA	TRBV30	NA	TRBJ1-6
TGCGCCAGCAGTGAGGGGTGGGAGGGTGCAGATACGCAGTATTTT	CASSEGWEGADTQYF	NA	TRBV10-1	TRBD2	TRBJ2-3
TGCGCCAGCAATAACCTGGGGGCTGAGACCCAGTACTTC	CASNNLGAETQYF	NA	TRBV5-1	NA	TRBJ2-5
TGTGCCAGCAGTACATTACAGGTCGTCGGTGGGAACACCATATATTTT	CASSTLQVVGGNTIYF	NA	TRBV5-6	NA	TRBJ1-3
TGCAGCGCCAAATTAGCGGGAGGCACAGATACGCAGTATTTT	CSAKLAGGTDTQYF	NA	TRBV29-1	TRBD2	TRBJ2-3
TGTGCCAGCTCACCGCAGGGGGCGAGGTGGAACACTGAAGCTTTCTTT	CASSPQGARWNTEAFF	NA	TRBV18	TRBD1	TRBJ1-1
TGTGCCAGCAGCTTAGTAGGCTCCTACAATGAGCAGTTCTTC	CASSLVGSYNEQFF	once	TRBV7-9	NA	TRBJ2-1
TGTGCCAGCAGCTTAACGGTCGGGACAGGTGACGAGCAGTACTTC	CASSLTVGTGDEQYF	NA	TRBV7-3	TRBD1	TRBJ2-7
TGTGCCAGCAGACCACAGCCCTCCGACAGGGACAACACTGAAGCTTTCTTT	CASRPQPSDRDNTEAFF	NA	TRBV2	TRBD1	TRBJ1-1
TGTGCCAGCTCAACCCGGACTAGCGGGAGGGCGGATGAGCAGTTCTTC	CASSTRTSGRADEQFF	NA	TRBV5-4	TRBD2	TRBJ2-1
TGTGCCAGTAGTATTTTCGCAGCGGGAGTGTTGGGGAATGAGCAGTTCTTC	CASSIFAAGVLGNEQFF	NA	TRBV19	TRBD2	TRBJ2-1